This entry describes one T cell receptor (beta chain). Antigen unknown. This sample was included in a study of OX40 agonist ivuxolimab in advanced cancers. Overall study context: Under the entry rules, prior anti-PD-1, anti-PD-L1 or anti-CTLA-4 therapy was allowed, and roughly 39% had some.

General study results and limits: On average, CD8+ T cells showed a greater number of expanded clones than CD4+. No determination was made of the antigen specificity of the expanded peripheral T cells. Among the lowest peripheral clonal expansion occurred in 0.1-3.0 mg/kg partial responders.

The germline CDR1 and CDR2 sequences are LNHDA and SQIVND (reference sequence). The CDR3 consists of 15 residues. Trimming pared 4 bases from V and 4 bases from J, leaving 16 bases between. Assay: immunoSEQ multiplex PCR; the TCRdb copy retains only in-frame clones and omits some. The repertoire holds more than 65,000 clones, with more than 70% as singletons. V gene TRBV19 combines with J gene TRBJ2-5, with D tentatively TRBD1 or TRBD2 (5 bases each). This receptor was taken from an adult with an advanced solid tumor such as melanoma, head and neck, liver or kidney cancer. Sequencing was performed on CD4+ or CD8+ T cells sorted from blood, taken in a trial of the OX40 agonist ivuxolimab. The CDR3: CASSTGAGWGETQYF. DNA for the CDR3: TGTGCCAGTAGTACCGGGGCTGGCTGGGGAGAGACCCAGTACTTC. Using reference TRBV19 and TRBJ2-5 for the parts outside the CDR3, the full variable domain is DGGITQSPKYLFRKEGQNVTLSCEQNLNHDAMYWYRQDPGQGLRLIYYSQIVNDFQKGDIAEGYSVSREKKESFPLTVTSAQKNPTAFYLCASSTGAGWGETQYFGPGTRLLVL.